A single sample is the source of the 31 T cell receptor beta chains below, sequenced in a study of human T cells and chemical hapten exposure (dated by TCRdb to 2020 to 2022). Libraries were built with RACE. TCRdb shows the sequencer as NextSeq 500. The public reads were reprocessed in TCRdb via fastp at Q25 and MiXCR, keeping in-frame beta chains. When rows share a CDR3 protein, they turn into one entry using the most common DNA and genes. Recorded for this sample are about 170,000 distinct CDR3 sequences; around a quarter of them occurred a single time. Together, the top ten hold roughly 2% of the sample. Taken with the paper, the label for time point translates to: patch test 3, about 24 weeks after DPC sensitization. The treatment or condition label here, explained by the study, means: therapeutic diphenylcyclopropenone sensitization with weekly scalp DPC. The material sequenced was whole blood, taken in connection with sensitization to the hapten diphenylcyclopropenone (DPC). The receptors stem from a woman under 30 with alopecia areata. Some clones in this sample may be carry-over from other donors' samples.

Only a few counts were recorded for this clonotype. The V call is TRBV4-1, the J call TRBJ1-2, with TRBD1 identical over 8 bases. CDR3 length: 15 residues. Germline V lookup: CDR1 MGHRA, CDR2 YSYEKL. V shed 0 bases and J 10 bases; nucleotides not matched to a gene: 10. The CDR3, as DNA: TGCGCCAGCAGCCAAGATACCAGGGGGCGCGAAGACTACACCTTC. Protein product: CASSQDTRGREDYTF.

This clonotype was counted between two and nine times. The chain couples TRBV20-1 to TRBJ2-3; D remains unclear. This CDR3 has 12 residues. Germline V gene data show CDR1 as DFQATT and CDR2 as SNEGSKA (reference sequence). Trimming took 0 bases from V and 4 from J, leaving 5 bases between them. In DNA form, the CDR3 reads TGCAGTGCTAGAGATAAGCCAGATACGCAGTATTTT. This encodes CSARDKPDTQYF.

V gene TRBV6-2 or TRBV6-3 combines with J gene TRBJ1-5, with D unresolved. Between the trimmed V and J ends, which lost 2 bases and 8 bases, there was a span of 13 bases. This CDR3 region has 14 residues. CDR1 and CDR2 (germline): MNHEY, SVGEGT. The CDR3 DNA follows: TGTGCCAGCAGTTACCCCGCGGCCGGGGAGCCCCAGCATTTT. Protein: CASSYPAAGEPQHF.

This rearrangement joins TRBV24-1 to TRBJ2-1; D uncertain. The CDR3 length is 12 residues. Trimming removed 7 bases from V and 0 bases from J, with 3 bases in between. Germline V gene data show CDR1 as KGHDR and CDR2 as SFDVKD. The CDR3 nucleotides read TGTGCCACCAGGGGCTCCTACAATGAGCAGTTCTTC. Amino acids: CATRGSYNEQFF.

Only a few counts were recorded for this clonotype. The chain is built from TRBV20-1 and TRBJ2-7, with D possibly being TRBD1 or TRBD2 (6 bases each). Germline CDR1 is DFQATT and CDR2 is SNEGSKA (reference sequence). The CDR3 sequence is 10 residues long. V gave up 5 bases and J gave up 9 bases, with 11 bases separating them. The DNA of the CDR3 is TGCAGTGCTTACGAGGGGGGGCAGTACTTC. It yields the protein CSAYEGGQYF.

The chain joins TRBV29-1 to TRBJ2-5; D call uncertain. Germline CDR1 and CDR2: SQVTM and ANQGSEA. The CDR3 is 12 residues long. Trimming took 7 bases from V and 0 from J, leaving 9 bases between them. Here the CDR3 DNA reads TGCAGCGCCCGCCCGGACCAAGAGACCCAGTACTTC. Translated, it gives CSARPDQETQYF.

This clonotype was observed once. The chain uses TRBV20-1 and TRBJ2-1; 7 bases agree with TRBD2. There are 15 residues in the CDR3. V lost 3 bases and J lost 4; bases outside the gene matches: 9. Looked up from germline, CDR1 is DFQATT and CDR2 is SNEGSKA (reference sequence). CDR3 sequence: CSARDLAVSYNEQFF. The CDR3 nucleotides read TGCAGTGCTAGGGACCTAGCGGTGTCATACAATGAGCAGTTCTTC.

A few counts support this clonotype. The chain uses TRBV28 and TRBJ2-3; 7 bases fit TRBD2. V lost 4 bases and J lost 4; bases outside the gene matches: 8. Looked up from germline, CDR1 is MDHEN and CDR2 is SYDVKM. This CDR3 contains 15 residues. The CDR3 region is CASSSGGREADTQYF. CDR3 sequence (DNA): TGTGCCAGCAGTTCTGGCGGGAGAGAGGCAGATACGCAGTATTTT.

CDR3 loop: CASSWFGAGGYLKEQFF. CDR3 bases: TGTGCCAGCAGTTGGTTTGGGGCAGGGGGCTATTTAAAGGAGCAGTTCTTC. The gene calls are TRBV27 and TRBJ2-1, with 8 bases aligning to TRBD1. This CDR3 comprises 17 residues. The J segment lost 10 bases and the V segment lost 4 bases, leaving 18 bases of the junction unmatched. The germline V gene encodes CDR1 MNHEY and CDR2 SMNVEV (reference sequence).

This clonotype was observed a few times. This chain uses TRBV4-3 with TRBJ2-1, with 8 bases that match TRBD2. The germline gives CDR1 LGHNA, CDR2 YSLEER. The CDR3 covers 15 residues. The J segment lost 2 bases and the V segment lost 1 base, leaving 1 base of the junction unmatched. CDR3 in amino acids: CASSQGLAPYNEQFF. The DNA of the CDR3 is TGCGCCAGCAGCCAAGGACTAGCGCCCTACAATGAGCAGTTCTTC.

The V and J genes are TRBV2 and TRBJ2-3, with 10 bases fitting TRBD1. The CDR3 consists of 14 residues. Per the germline V gene, CDR1 is SNHLY and CDR2 is FYNNEI. Unmatched junction bases numbered 5, after V lost 7 bases and J lost 4 bases. This chain's CDR3 is CASTRDRGPDTQYF. Written as DNA, the CDR3 is TGTGCCAGCACCAGGGACAGGGGCCCAGATACGCAGTATTTT.

In this sample, this clonotype turned up a few times. The chain combines TRBV4-2 with TRBJ2-2; D unclear. Germline V lookup: CDR1 LGHNA, CDR2 YNFKEQ. Deletions cut 7 bases from V and 7 bases from J, with 7 bases between. This CDR3 has 11 amino acids. In DNA form, the CDR3 reads TGTGCCAGCAAATGGGGCGGGGAGCTGTTTTTT. This encodes CASKWGGELFF.

This clonotype was seen just once. This rearrangement joins TRBV9 to TRBJ2-5; 8 bases match TRBD1. CDR1 and CDR2 from the germline V gene are SGDLS and YYNGEE. The V and J ends lost 2 bases and 5 bases, in that order; junction bases with no gene match: 5. CDR3 length: 14 residues. The CDR3 loop is CASSVQGASETQYF. CDR3 DNA: TGTGCCAGCAGCGTGCAGGGGGCATCGGAGACCCAGTACTTC.

This clonotype appeared many times. The rearrangement joins TRBV20-1 to TRBJ1-2, with TRBD1 identical over 12 bases. Germline V lookup: CDR1 DFQATT, CDR2 SNEGSKA (reference sequence). V shed 4 bases, J shed 8 bases, and the junction held 14 bases outside the gene matches. The CDR3 is 16 amino acids. The CDR3 reads CSATQNPGQGARGYTF. The CDR3 nucleotides are TGCAGTGCTACGCAAAACCCGGGACAGGGGGCGCGAGGCTACACCTTC.

This clonotype appeared a few times. This CDR3 is CASSPGDPNTEAFF. CDR3 nucleotides: TGTGCCAGCAGCCCTGGTGACCCGAACACTGAAGCTTTCTTT. The chain joins TRBV4-2 to TRBJ1-1, with unresolved D. This CDR3 is built from 14 residues. The germline V and J ends were trimmed by 4 bases and 1 base, with 10 bases remaining between them. The germline V gene encodes CDR1 LGHNA and CDR2 YNFKEQ.

This clonotype was counted a few times. This chain joins TRBV5-1 and TRBJ1-1; D may be TRBD1 (6 bases). CDR1 and CDR2 from the germline V gene are SGHRS and YFSETQ. The CDR3 length is 14 residues. V lost 0 bases and J lost 4, with 10 bases in between. CDR3 sequence reads: CASSLEGGSTEAFF. The CDR3 bases are TGCGCCAGCAGCTTGGAGGGGGGTTCCACTGAAGCTTTCTTT.

The V and J genes are TRBV20-1 and TRBJ2-7; 7 nucleotides line up with TRBD2. Per the germline V gene, CDR1 is DFQATT and CDR2 is SNEGSKA (reference sequence). The J segment lost 3 bases and the V segment lost 6 bases, leaving 8 bases of the junction unmatched. CDR3 size: 13 residues. Written as DNA, the CDR3 is TGCAGTGCCTGGGGAGGGAACTACTACGAGCAGTACTTC. Translation: CSAWGGNYYEQYF.

This clonotype is classed as medium-sized. Mismatch with germline at one junction end may stem from a read error. The chain is built from TRBV4-2 and TRBJ1-1, with D unclear. CDR3 length equals 14 residues. In germline, CDR1 is LGHNA, CDR2 YNFKEQ. The CDR3 spells CASSQDLMNTEAFF. CDR3 DNA: TGCGCCAGCAGCCAAGATTTAATGAACACTGAAGCTTTCTTT.

This clonotype turned up a few times. The chain employs TRBV27 and TRBJ1-5; D not certain. The germline gives CDR1 MNHEY, CDR2 SMNVEV (reference sequence). Trimming took off 2 bases at V and 6 bases at J, with 8 bases between the two ends. This CDR3 comprises 13 residues. The CDR3: CASSLGLSQPQHF. For the CDR3, the DNA is TGTGCCAGCAGTTTAGGACTCTCTCAGCCCCAGCATTTT.

The chain is built from TRBV4-3 and TRBJ1-5; D uncertain. Deletions cut 4 bases from V and 5 bases from J, with 9 bases between. This CDR3 has 13 amino acids. Germline values: CDR1 LGHNA, CDR2 YSLEER. The DNA of the CDR3 is TGCGCCAGCAGCCTTGACGCTTATCAGCCCCAGCATTTT. It encodes CASSLDAYQPQHF.

This clonotype has more than one count but fewer than ten. The chain links TRBV6-1 to TRBJ1-1; D call uncertain. Per the germline V gene, CDR1 is MNHNS and CDR2 is SASEGT. With 1 base removed from V and 1 base from J, the gap between germline ends came to 13 bases. This CDR3 is 16 amino acids long. This CDR3 reads CASSEEVAHWNTEAFF. DNA for the CDR3: TGTGCCAGCAGTGAAGAGGTTGCACACTGGAACACTGAAGCTTTCTTT.

The table lists this clonotype with a few counts. This rearrangement joins TRBV4-1 to TRBJ1-2, with TRBD1 identical over 8 bases. V was pared by 1 base and J by 4 bases, with 5 bases of the junction left unmatched. The germline CDR1 and CDR2 sequences are MGHRA and YSYEKL. This CDR3 is 15 amino acids long. The CDR3 DNA reads as TGCGCCAGCAGCCAAGGGACAGGGCGCCGCTATGGCTACACCTTC. It is translated as CASSQGTGRRYGYTF.

This clonotype turned up a few times. The chain joins TRBV5-1 to TRBJ1-1; D unresolved. The CDR3 spans 14 residues. V was clipped by 0 bases and J by 4 bases, with 10 bases between them. CDR1 and CDR2 from the germline V gene are SGHRS and YFSETQ. CDR3 region: CASSLGRGSTEAFF. The CDR3 nucleotides are TGCGCCAGCAGCTTGGGACGGGGAAGCACTGAAGCTTTCTTT.

There are a few counts of this clonotype. J is TRBJ2-3 and V is TRBV7-9, with D possibly being TRBD2 (6 bases). Germline CDR1 and CDR2: SEHNR and FQNEAQ (reference sequence). The CDR3 totals 21 residues. V lost 8 bases and J lost 3, with 36 bases in between. This CDR3 is CASQRAGGRNPKEEVTDTQYF. The CDR3 nucleotides are TGTGCCAGCCAACGTGCTGGGGGGAGGAATCCTAAGGAGGAAGTAACAGATACGCAGTATTTT.

This clonotype was seen a handful of times. V is TRBV13 and J is TRBJ2-1; D might be TRBD1 (5 bases). V lost 1 base, J lost 3 bases, and 10 bases lay in between. The V gene's germline CDR1 is PRHDT and CDR2 FYEKMQ (reference sequence). There are 15 residues in the CDR3. The CDR3 spells CASSLAGPVYNEQFF. CDR3 nucleotides: TGTGCCAGCAGCTTAGCAGGGCCTGTCTACAATGAGCAGTTCTTC.

The chain is built from TRBV2 and TRBJ2-3; either TRBD1 or TRBD2 may supply D (6 bases each). Germline-derived CDR1 and CDR2 are SNHLY and FYNNEI. The CDR3 runs to 14 residues. Deletions cut 9 bases from V and 2 bases from J, with 15 bases between. CDR3 loop: CASTRGRNTDTQYF. In DNA, the CDR3 is TGTGCCAGTACGAGGGGGAGGAACACAGATACGCAGTATTTT.

The CDR3 region is CASSLARAGGTPWTQYF. The CDR3 bases are TGTGCCAGCAGCTTAGCGCGGGCAGGGGGTACCCCATGGACCCAGTACTTC. V gene TRBV7-2 combines with J gene TRBJ2-5, with 7 bases fitting TRBD1. Trimming cost V 0 bases and J 7 bases; bases outside gene matches: 14. Per the germline V gene, CDR1 is SGHTA and CDR2 is FQGNSA. This CDR3 contains 17 residues.

V is TRBV18 and J is TRBJ1-5; D gene unclear. The CDR3 covers 14 residues. Germline V gene sequence: CDR1 KGHSH, CDR2 LQKENI. V gave up 2 bases and J gave up 5 bases, with 10 bases separating them. The CDR3 DNA follows: TGTGCCAGCTCACCAAGGACGACCGATCAGCCCCAGCATTTT. Its translation: CASSPRTTDQPQHF.

J is TRBJ2-1 and V is TRBV20-1, with 8 bases aligning to TRBD2. Germline trimming cut 4 bases from V and 7 bases from J; bases unmatched to any gene: 9. The V gene's germline CDR1 is DFQATT and CDR2 SNEGSKA (reference sequence). The CDR3 is made up of 14 amino acids. CDR3 loop: CSATGASGWNEQFF. The CDR3 nucleotides read TGCAGTGCTACCGGGGCTAGCGGGTGGAATGAGCAGTTCTTC.

The chain carries TRBV4-1 and TRBJ2-4; D might be TRBD2 (5 bases). Germline CDR1 and CDR2: MGHRA and YSYEKL. The ends were cut back, 1 base at V and 3 bases at J, with 10 bases in the middle. The CDR3 has 15 residues. The CDR3 DNA reads TGCGCCAGCAGCCAAGCACCGAGCGGCAAAAACATTCAGTACTTC. Protein sequence: CASSQAPSGKNIQYF.

The chain recombines TRBV12-2 with TRBJ2-1; no DNA check was done on the table's D call, TRBD2. TRBV12-2 is shown as a pseudogene. There are 14 residues in the CDR3. CDR3: CASRLMKLVDEQFF. The DNA of the CDR3 is TGTGCAAGTCGCTTAATGAAACTAGTCGATGAGCAGTTCTTC.